These 23 T cell receptor beta chains were all obtained from the same sample, sequenced in a study (dated by TCRdb to the mid-2010s). Libraries were prepared through RT-PCR. Sequencing was performed on an Illumina MiSeq. TCRdb's own reprocessing of the public reads used fastp at Q25 and MiXCR and kept productive beta chains. Rows matching on CDR3 protein sequence are summarized as one entry with the most common DNA and genes. This sample lists approximately 720,000 distinct CDR3 sequences; approximately 15% were detected once. Roughly 4% of the sample is in the top ten clones. Sequenced: memory CD4+ T cells from blood. The source of these receptors is a female donor in good health, serving as a healthy control.

This clonotype has only a few counts. V and J are TRBV7-2 and TRBJ2-7; 11 bases fit TRBD2. Germline V gives CDR1 SGHTA, CDR2 FQGNSA. The length of the CDR3 is 16 residues. V lost 1 base and J lost 4; bases outside the gene matches: 6. The CDR3 protein is CASSLDETSGTYEQYF. In DNA, the CDR3 is TGTGCCAGCAGCTTAGATGAGACTAGCGGGACTTACGAGCAGTACTTC. The variable domain in full, with the rest retrieved from reference TRBV7-2 and TRBJ2-7, is GAGVSQSPSNKVTEKGKDVELRCDPISGHTALYWYRQSLGQGLEFLIYFQGNSAPDKSGLPSDRFSAERTGGSVSTLTIQRTQQEDSAVYLCASSLDETSGTYEQYFGPGTRLTVT.

The rearrangement uses TRBV5-6 and TRBJ1-2; weak D call: TRBD1 (5 bases). This CDR3 is built from 13 residues. The V gene's germline CDR1 is SGHDT and CDR2 YYEEEE. V was clipped by 1 base and J by 7 bases, with 11 bases between them. CDR3 nucleotide sequence: TGTGCCAGCAGCTTGAGGCAGGGTGGTGGCTACACCTTC. This codes for CASSLRQGGGYTF.

The chain is built from TRBV7-8 and TRBJ1-5, with 12 bases matching TRBD1. The CDR3 is 18 residues long. Looked up from germline, CDR1 is SGHVS and CDR2 is FQNEAQ. V was clipped by 0 bases and J by 4 bases; unmatched bases: 7. CDR3 coding DNA: TGTGCCAGCAGCTTAGCGGGACAGGGGGCGGGTAGAAATCAGCCCCAGCATTTT. Its translation is CASSLAGQGAGRNQPQHF.

This clonotype was seen repeatedly, ten times or more. The V and J genes are TRBV20-1 and TRBJ2-1; 7 nucleotides align to TRBD1. With V trimmed by 1 base and J by 1 base, 4 bases remained unmatched. Germline V lookup: CDR1 DFQATT, CDR2 SNEGSKA (reference sequence). This CDR3 is 15 amino acids long. CDR3 loop: CSARGPRGSYNEQFF. The CDR3, as DNA: TGCAGTGCTAGAGGCCCCAGGGGGTCCTACAATGAGCAGTTCTTC.

This clonotype was counted many times. This chain links TRBV10-3 with TRBJ1-1; TRBD1 agrees at 8 bases. J lost 5 bases, V lost 4 bases, and 6 bases had no gene match. The CDR3 extends over 14 amino acids. The germline gives CDR1 ENHRY, CDR2 SYGVKD. This chain's CDR3 is CAISGGTGVTEAFF. CDR3 sequence (DNA): TGTGCCATCAGTGGGGGGACAGGAGTAACTGAAGCTTTCTTT.

This sequence joins TRBV27 and TRBJ2-3, with a possible D match to TRBD1 (6 bases). Germline-derived CDR1 and CDR2 are MNHEY and SMNVEV (reference sequence). The CDR3 is 15 amino acids. V was pared by 5 bases and J by 2 bases, with 14 bases between. CDR3 sequence reads: CASSKGDNPTDTQYF. The DNA for the CDR3 is TGTGCCAGCAGTAAGGGGGACAACCCCACAGATACGCAGTATTTT.

This clonotype was counted many times. The genes are TRBV7-8 and TRBJ1-3, with D tentatively TRBD1 (5 bases). V was shortened by 3 bases and J by 1 base, with 10 bases between the two germline ends. Germline V gene lookup returns CDR1 SGHVS and CDR2 FQNEAQ. This CDR3 contains 15 residues. The CDR3 coding sequence is TGTGCCAGCAGCTTGGCCGGGGCTTCTGGAAACACCATATATTTT. It is translated as CASSLAGASGNTIYF.

The gene calls are TRBV10-2 and TRBJ1-5, with 7 positions matching TRBD1. The CDR3 has 16 amino acids. Germline CDR1 reads WSHSY; CDR2 reads SAAADI. V shed 3 bases, J shed 4 bases, and the junction held 9 bases outside the gene matches. CDR3 bases: TGCGCCAGCAGTGAAACCGACAGGGTGGGAAATCAGCCCCAGCATTTT. Translated, it gives CASSETDRVGNQPQHF.

Ten or more counts support this clonotype. The chain has TRBV5-1 and TRBJ2-1; 9 bases align to TRBD2. The V gene's germline CDR1 is SGHRS and CDR2 YFSETQ. The CDR3 is 15 amino acids. V was pared by 0 bases and J by 9 bases, with 7 bases of the junction left unmatched. The CDR3 reads CASSLGSSGVGEQFF. In DNA, the CDR3 is TGCGCCAGCAGCTTGGGTTCTAGCGGGGTCGGTGAGCAGTTCTTC.

This clonotype was recorded a few times. The V and J genes are TRBV10-2 and TRBJ1-6; 12 bases align to TRBD1. CDR3 length equals 16 residues. The J segment lost 7 bases and the V segment lost 6 bases, leaving 7 bases of the junction unmatched. Germline loops: CDR1 WSHSY, CDR2 SAAADI. This chain's CDR3 is CASRPGQGAQNSPLHF. CDR3 in DNA: TGCGCCAGCAGGCCGGGACAGGGGGCGCAAAATTCACCCCTCCACTTT.

This clonotype occurred a few times. The chain uses TRBV5-1 and TRBJ2-7; 8 nucleotides agree with TRBD2. There are 15 residues in the CDR3. Germline CDR1 SGHRS, CDR2 YFSETQ. J gave up 2 bases and V 0 bases, and 4 bases lay outside the gene matches. CDR3: CASSLEGTRAYEQYF. DNA of the CDR3: TGCGCCAGCAGCTTGGAGGGGACTAGAGCCTACGAGCAGTACTTC.

The chain couples TRBV28 to TRBJ2-1; tentatively, D is TRBD2 (6 bases). Germline V CDR1 and CDR2: MDHEN, SYDVKM. This CDR3 is built from 17 residues. Trimming removed 1 base at V and 10 bases at J, with 23 bases between. The DNA for the CDR3 is TGTGCCAGCAGTTTATTCGGGAAGGCTGACGGGGGTCGGGAGCAGTTCTTC. The encoded protein is CASSLFGKADGGREQFF.

This clonotype appeared many times. This chain links TRBV4-3 with TRBJ2-1, with 14 bases aligning to TRBD2. The V segment lost 3 bases and the J segment 0 bases; nucleotides outside the gene matches: 1. The CDR3 is 17 residues long. The germline V gene has CDR1 LGHNA and CDR2 YSLEER. The CDR3 loop reads CASSQGTSGSSYNEQFF. The CDR3 nucleotides are TGCGCCAGCAGCCAGGGGACTAGCGGGAGCTCCTACAATGAGCAGTTCTTC.

The chain links TRBV10-3 to TRBJ1-2; D is unclear. The length of the CDR3 is 12 residues. CDR1 and CDR2 (germline): ENHRY, SYGVKD. V lost 8 bases and J lost 2, with 9 bases in between. The CDR3 sequence: CAIGASNYGYTF. The CDR3 DNA reads TGTGCCATCGGTGCCTCAAACTATGGCTACACCTTC.

This clonotype was detected only a few times. V gene TRBV6-2 or TRBV6-3 combines with J gene TRBJ1-1; 7 nucleotides match TRBD1. J lost 1 base, V lost 6 bases, and 11 bases had no gene match. The CDR3 length is 16 residues. CDR1 is MNHEY and CDR2 is SVGEGT in the germline V gene. The CDR3 sequence: CASSTQGGTRNTEAFF. CDR3 DNA sequence: TGTGCCAGCAGCACCCAGGGGGGGACAAGGAACACTGAAGCTTTCTTT.

J is TRBJ2-7 and V is TRBV14; tentative D call: TRBD1 (6 bases). The CDR3 is 13 residues long. The V end lost 0 bases, the J end lost 3 bases, and 6 bases lay between the germline ends. The V gene's germline CDR1 is SGHDN and CDR2 FVKESK. The CDR3: CASSQETGYEQYF. CDR3 nucleotide sequence: TGTGCCAGCAGCCAAGAGACAGGCTACGAGCAGTACTTC.

The genes are TRBV28 and TRBJ1-5; the match to TRBD1 covers 8 bases. Per the germline V gene, CDR1 is MDHEN and CDR2 is SYDVKM. There are 15 residues in the CDR3. V lost 1 base and J lost 7; bases outside the gene matches: 6. In DNA, the CDR3 is TGTGCCAGCAGTTTATTTGACAGGGGTCTACAGCCCCAGCATTTT. Protein sequence: CASSLFDRGLQPQHF.

This chain uses TRBV2 with TRBJ1-1; TRBD1 might be the D (6 bases). This CDR3 spans 13 amino acids. Trimming removed 5 bases from V and 7 bases from J, with 14 bases in between. Per germline, CDR1 SNHLY and CDR2 FYNNEI. CDR3 sequence: CASSSLQGLEAFF. CDR3 nucleotides: TGTGCCAGCAGTTCGCTACAGGGACTTGAAGCTTTCTTT.

This clonotype has at least ten counts. The rearrangement links TRBV3-1 to TRBJ2-1; D may be TRBD1 or TRBD2 (5 bases each). This CDR3 contains 13 residues. CDR1 LGHDT and CDR2 YNNKEL come from the germline V gene (reference sequence). Trimming stripped 1 base from V and 9 bases from J, with 10 bases between. The CDR3 nucleotides read TGTGCCAGCAGCCAAGTAGAGGGGACTGAGCAGTTCTTC. Its translation is CASSQVEGTEQFF.

V usage is TRBV28 and J usage is TRBJ2-5; 7 bases align to TRBD2. With V trimmed by 7 bases and J by 2 bases, 7 bases remained unmatched. CDR3 size: 14 residues. The germline V gene has CDR1 MDHEN and CDR2 SYDVKM. The CDR3 region is CASTEWGGQETQYF. The CDR3 region has the DNA TGTGCCAGCACCGAATGGGGGGGGCAAGAGACCCAGTACTTC. The full variable domain, with the rest looked up from reference TRBV28 and TRBJ2-5, is DVKVTQSSRYLVKRTGEKVFLECVQDMDHENMFWYRQDPGLGLRLIYFSYDVKMKEKGDIPEGYSVSREKKERFSLILESASTNQTSMYLCASTEWGGQETQYFGPGTRLLVL.

This clonotype was picked up a small number of times. The chain carries TRBV24-1 and TRBJ1-5; the D is unclear. This CDR3 is 13 amino acids long. The V end lost 4 bases, the J end lost 3 bases, and 6 bases lay between the germline ends. Germline V gene sequence: CDR1 KGHDR, CDR2 SFDVKD. CDR3 coding DNA: TGTGCCACCAGTGACCGTGCCAATCAGCCCCAGCATTTT. Its translation is CATSDRANQPQHF.

The chain couples TRBV25-1 to TRBJ2-3, with 8 positions matching TRBD2. Germline CDR1 MGHDK, CDR2 SYGVNS. Unmatched junction bases numbered 3, after V lost 1 base and J lost 0 bases. The CDR3 extends over 16 amino acids. The CDR3: CASSEWASGSTDTQYF. The CDR3 coding sequence is TGTGCCAGCAGTGAATGGGCTAGCGGGAGCACAGATACGCAGTATTTT.

Written as DNA, the CDR3 is TGCGCCAGCAGCTTCCCCAGAGGGAGGGTCTACGAGCAGTACTTC. As protein: CASSFPRGRVYEQYF. This chain connects TRBV4-3 to TRBJ2-7; 7 bases fit TRBD2. CDR3 length: 15 amino acids. Per germline, CDR1 LGHNA and CDR2 YSLEER. Losses at the gene ends were 5 bases for V and 3 bases for J; bases not matched to a gene: 10.